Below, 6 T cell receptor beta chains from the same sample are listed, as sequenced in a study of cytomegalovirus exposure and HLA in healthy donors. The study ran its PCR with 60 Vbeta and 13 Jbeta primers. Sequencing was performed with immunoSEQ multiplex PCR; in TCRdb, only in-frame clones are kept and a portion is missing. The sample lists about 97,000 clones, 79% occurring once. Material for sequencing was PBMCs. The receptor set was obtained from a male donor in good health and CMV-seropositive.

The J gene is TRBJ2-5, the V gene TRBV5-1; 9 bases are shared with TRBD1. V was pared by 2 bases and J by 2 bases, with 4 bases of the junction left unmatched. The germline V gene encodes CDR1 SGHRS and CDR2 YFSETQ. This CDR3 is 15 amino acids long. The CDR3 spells CASSFTGGRQETQYF. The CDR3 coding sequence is TGCGCCAGCAGCTTCACAGGGGGCCGGCAAGAGACCCAGTACTTC.

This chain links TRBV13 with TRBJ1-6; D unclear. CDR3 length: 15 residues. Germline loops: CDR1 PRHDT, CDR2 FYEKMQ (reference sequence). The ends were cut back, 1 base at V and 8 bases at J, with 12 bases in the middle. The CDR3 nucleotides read TGTGCCAGCAGCTTAGCGGGAGACGGGTATTCACCCCTCCACTTT. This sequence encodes CASSLAGDGYSPLHF.

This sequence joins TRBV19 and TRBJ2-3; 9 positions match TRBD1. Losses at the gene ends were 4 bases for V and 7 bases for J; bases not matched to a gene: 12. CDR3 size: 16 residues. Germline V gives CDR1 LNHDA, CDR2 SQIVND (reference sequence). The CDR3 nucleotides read TGTGCCAGTAGTACATCAGACAGGGGGTTGGTTTATACGCAGTATTTT. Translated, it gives CASSTSDRGLVYTQYF.

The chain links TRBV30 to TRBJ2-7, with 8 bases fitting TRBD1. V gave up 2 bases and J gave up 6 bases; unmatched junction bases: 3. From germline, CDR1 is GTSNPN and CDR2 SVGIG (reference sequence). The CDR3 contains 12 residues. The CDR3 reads CAWSTGGPEQYF. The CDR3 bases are TGTGCCTGGAGTACAGGGGGTCCCGAGCAGTACTTC.

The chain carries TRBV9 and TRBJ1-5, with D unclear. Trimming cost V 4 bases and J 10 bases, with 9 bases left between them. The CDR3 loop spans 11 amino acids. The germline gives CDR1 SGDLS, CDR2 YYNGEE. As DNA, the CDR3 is TGTGCCAGCAGCCCGGGGAACCCCCAGCATTTT. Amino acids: CASSPGNPQHF.

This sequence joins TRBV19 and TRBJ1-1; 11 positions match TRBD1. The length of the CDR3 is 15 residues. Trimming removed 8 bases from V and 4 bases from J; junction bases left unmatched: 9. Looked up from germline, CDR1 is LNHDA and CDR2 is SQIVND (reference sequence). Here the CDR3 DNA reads TGTGCCAGTGGACCGGACAGGGGGCAGACCACTGAAGCTTTCTTT. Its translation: CASGPDRGQTTEAFF.